This passage covers 32 T cell receptor beta chains from one sample sequenced in a study of blood T cell repertoires in COVID-19. TCRdb's copy holds only in-frame clones and misses some; the assay was immunoSEQ multiplex PCR. The data contain about half a million clones, roughly 85% of them seen just once; the ten biggest clones take up 3% to 3.5%. Sequences were obtained from peripheral blood. These receptors all come from a human donor in a cohort sampled during active COVID-19.

The V call is TRBV28, the J call TRBJ1-4; D gene ambiguous. Germline lookup yields CDR1 MDHEN and CDR2 SYDVKM. Trimming cost V 2 bases and J 10 bases, with 14 bases left between them. The length of the CDR3 is 14 residues. The CDR3 reads CASSLPWEVGKLFF. CDR3 DNA sequence: TGTGCCAGCAGTTTACCATGGGAGGTGGGAAAACTGTTTTTT.

V and J are TRBV27 and TRBJ2-7, with D possibly being TRBD2 (6 bases). Germline V CDR1 and CDR2: MNHEY, SMNVEV (reference sequence). The CDR3 length is 15 residues. V was trimmed by 8 bases and J by 3 bases, leaving 20 bases between them. The CDR3: CASRPLGTSRYEQYF. In nucleotides, the CDR3 is TGTGCCAGCCGACCCCTCGGGACTTCACGCTACGAGCAGTACTTC.

The DNA of the CDR3 is TGTGCCAGCAGCTTACGGGTAGACCCCTCTGGAAACACCATATATTTT. This sequence encodes CASSLRVDPSGNTIYF. The J gene is TRBJ1-3, the V gene TRBV7-8; D is uncertain. Trimming left V 2 bases short and J 0 bases short, with 11 bases between. The CDR3 covers 16 residues. Germline V gene lookup returns CDR1 SGHVS and CDR2 FQNEAQ.

This sequence joins TRBV5-1 and TRBJ2-1; TRBD2 aligns across 13 bases. CDR3 size: 17 residues. Germline V lookup: CDR1 SGHRS, CDR2 YFSETQ. V gave up 3 bases and J gave up 3 bases; unmatched junction bases: 6. The CDR3 sequence is CASSWGTSGILYNEQFF. The DNA for the CDR3 is TGCGCCAGCAGCTGGGGGACTAGCGGGATACTCTACAATGAGCAGTTCTTC.

This clone showed up just once. V usage is TRBV7-2 and J usage is TRBJ2-7; 10 bases match TRBD2. The CDR3 sequence is 15 residues long. Losses at the gene ends were 1 base for V and 6 bases for J; bases not matched to a gene: 6. In germline, CDR1 is SGHTA, CDR2 FQGNSA. The CDR3: CASSLVGTSVGEQYF. CDR3 sequence (DNA): TGTGCCAGCAGCTTAGTGGGGACTAGCGTGGGCGAGCAGTACTTC.

The chain couples TRBV6-5 to TRBJ2-3; perhaps TRBD2 as D (5 bases). From germline, CDR1 is MNHEY and CDR2 SVGAGI. Trimming cost V 7 bases and J 6 bases, with 14 bases left between them. The CDR3 covers 13 residues. CDR3 amino acids: CASTLGVPDTQYF. The CDR3 region has the DNA TGTGCCAGCACCCTCGGGGTACCGGATACGCAGTATTTT.

Details on this clone: This specimen includes other DNA sequences encoding the same CDR3. V gene TRBV18 combines with J gene TRBJ2-3; D possibly corresponds to TRBD1 (8 bases). The CDR3 contains 14 residues. CDR1 is KGHSH, CDR2 LQKENI, per germline. Trimming removed 6 bases at V and 1 base at J, with 11 bases between. The CDR3 sequence is CASSTGGGTDTQYF. The CDR3 DNA reads TGTGCCAGCTCCACAGGGGGGGGCACAGATACGCAGTATTTT.

A single count supports this clone. V gene TRBV6-5 combines with J gene TRBJ1-4; D uncertain. From germline, CDR1 is MNHEY and CDR2 SVGAGI. CDR3 length equals 14 residues. The germline V and J ends were trimmed by 6 bases and 7 bases, with 15 bases remaining between them. The CDR3 sequence: CASRATGVSEKLFF. The DNA for the CDR3 is TGTGCCAGCAGGGCTACTGGAGTTAGTGAAAAACTGTTTTTT.

The J gene is TRBJ2-7, the V gene TRBV29-1, with D tentatively TRBD1 (6 bases). The V end lost 3 bases, the J end lost 5 bases, and 14 bases lay between the germline ends. There are 13 residues in the CDR3. The V gene's germline CDR1 is SQVTM and CDR2 ANQGSEA. CDR3 amino acids: CSVDQQGGNEQYF. CDR3 nucleotide sequence: TGCAGCGTTGACCAACAGGGCGGCAACGAGCAGTACTTC.

J is TRBJ2-7 and V is TRBV6-5; TRBD1 matches 7 bases. Germline-derived CDR1 and CDR2 are MNHEY and SVGAGI. V was pared by 4 bases and J by 1 base, with 4 bases of the junction left unmatched. This CDR3 comprises 14 residues. The CDR3 DNA reads TGTGCCAGCAGTTTTAACAGGGGATCCTACGAGCAGTACTTC. This gives the protein CASSFNRGSYEQYF.

J is TRBJ2-5 and V is TRBV6-5; TRBD2 might be the D (6 bases). The V gene lost 7 bases and the J gene lost 4 bases, with 13 bases spanning the gap. The CDR3 extends over 13 amino acids. The germline V gene encodes CDR1 MNHEY and CDR2 SVGAGI. CDR3 residues: CASTGGRRETQYF. DNA for the CDR3: TGTGCCAGCACCGGAGGGAGGCGAGAGACCCAGTACTTC.

V is TRBV5-1 and J is TRBJ1-6; the match to TRBD1 covers 9 bases. V was clipped by 3 bases and J by 7 bases; unmatched bases: 11. CDR1 is SGHRS and CDR2 is YFSETQ in the germline V gene. The CDR3 has 17 residues. The CDR3 protein is CASSSPGQGTRNSPLHF. CDR3 nucleotide sequence: TGCGCCAGCAGCTCTCCGGGACAGGGTACACGAAATTCACCCCTCCACTTT.

The CDR3 reads CATSDPDRVSTEAFF. CDR3 DNA: TGTGCCACCAGTGACCCTGACAGGGTGAGCACTGAAGCTTTCTTT. This chain uses TRBV24-1 with TRBJ1-1; TRBD1 aligns across 7 bases. The CDR3 spans 15 residues. Germline CDR1 and CDR2: KGHDR and SFDVKD. Unmatched junction bases numbered 8, after V lost 4 bases and J lost 4 bases.

The rearrangement uses TRBV24-1 and TRBJ2-3; D uncertain. The CDR3 covers 11 residues. Deletions cut 10 bases from V and 6 bases from J, with 10 bases between. From germline, CDR1 is KGHDR and CDR2 SFDVKD. CDR3 nucleotides: TGTGCCACTGCGGCTGGGGATACGCAGTATTTT. It is translated as CATAAGDTQYF.

The chain carries TRBV7-2 and TRBJ2-5; 9 nucleotides match TRBD1. Germline CDR1 SGHTA, CDR2 FQGNSA. The CDR3 has 16 residues. V was clipped by 5 bases and J by 0 bases; unmatched bases: 7. CDR3 nucleotides: TGTGCCAGCAGCCCGGACAGGGGCTCGTACCAAGAGACCCAGTACTTC. Its translation: CASSPDRGSYQETQYF.

The gene calls are TRBV7-8 and TRBJ1-5; 7 nucleotides align to TRBD1. The ends lost 1 base at V and 3 bases at J; junction bases unmatched: 6. Germline CDR1 SGHVS, CDR2 FQNEAQ. CDR3 length: 16 residues. CDR3 sequence: CASSLGITGDNQPQHF. The CDR3, as DNA: TGTGCCAGCAGCTTAGGGATCACAGGGGACAATCAGCCCCAGCATTTT.

About this clone itself: Additional DNA sequences in this sample encode the identical CDR3. CDR3 nucleotide sequence: TGCGCCAGCAGCTTAACAGGGGGCAGCTATGGCTACACCTTC. It specifies CASSLTGGSYGYTF. The chain recombines TRBV5-1 with TRBJ1-2; TRBD1 agrees at 9 bases. The junction had 3 bases not matched to a gene; V was cut back by 2 bases and J by 4 bases. Germline V gene sequence: CDR1 SGHRS, CDR2 YFSETQ. There are 14 residues in the CDR3.

The chain is built from TRBV7-3 and TRBJ2-1; TRBD2 is a possible D gene (5 bases). The V gene lost 8 bases and the J gene lost 2 bases, with 10 bases spanning the gap. Germline loops: CDR1 SGHTA, CDR2 FQGTGA. This CDR3 has 13 residues. The CDR3 reads CASGEGPYNEQFF. The CDR3 nucleotides read TGTGCCAGCGGTGAGGGCCCCTACAATGAGCAGTTCTTC.

This clone was observed a handful of times. The chain couples TRBV18 to TRBJ1-1; D is unresolved. V was shortened by 5 bases and J by 1 base, with 8 bases between the two germline ends. This CDR3 is 13 amino acids long. Germline lookup yields CDR1 KGHSH and CDR2 LQKENI. The CDR3 DNA is TGTGCCAGCTCAGATAACAGGAACACTGAAGCTTTCTTT. Translation: CASSDNRNTEAFF.

The chain links TRBV2 to TRBJ2-5; possibly TRBD1 for D (6 bases). The ends were cut back, 5 bases at V and 1 base at J, with 11 bases in the middle. The CDR3 totals 14 residues. CDR1 and CDR2 from the germline V gene are SNHLY and FYNNEI. Written as DNA, the CDR3 is TGTGCCAGCAGTTACAGGGAAAGCCAAGAGACCCAGTACTTC. Protein product: CASSYRESQETQYF. Full variable domain (outside the CDR3, taken from reference TRBV2 and TRBJ2-5): EPEVTQTPSHQVTQMGQEVILRCVPISNHLYFYWYRQILGQKVEFLVSFYNNEISEKSEIFDDQFSVERPDGSNFTLKIRSTKLEDSAMYFCASSYRESQETQYFGPGTRLLVL.

This chain joins TRBV19 and TRBJ1-2; TRBD1 agrees at 10 bases. Trimming removed 6 bases from V and 2 bases from J; junction bases left unmatched: 3. Germline-derived CDR1 and CDR2 are LNHDA and SQIVND (reference sequence). The CDR3 runs to 14 residues. The chain's CDR3 is CASRLGQGNYGYTF. In DNA, the CDR3 is TGTGCCAGTAGGCTGGGACAGGGGAACTATGGCTACACCTTC.

This clone was observed a few times. This CDR3 is also generated by other DNA sequences in the sample. The CDR3 nucleotides read TGCAGCGTTGAAAGGCCGGGAGGGGCCTCCTACGAGCAGTACTTC. The encoded protein is CSVERPGGASYEQYF. V usage is TRBV29-1 and J usage is TRBJ2-7; TRBD2 matches 8 bases. The ends lost 2 bases at V and 0 bases at J; junction bases unmatched: 6. Per germline, CDR1 SQVTM and CDR2 ANQGSEA. The CDR3 extends over 15 amino acids.

The chain combines TRBV9 with TRBJ1-1; a possible D gene is TRBD1 (5 bases). The V gene's germline CDR1 is SGDLS and CDR2 YYNGEE. V was cut by 0 bases and J by 0 bases, with 15 bases left in between. The CDR3 length is 17 residues. The DNA for the CDR3 is TGTGCCAGCAGCGTAGGGAGGGGACCACCCATGAACACTGAAGCTTTCTTT. Translated, it gives CASSVGRGPPMNTEAFF.

This chain connects TRBV7-2 to TRBJ2-3; perhaps TRBD2 as D (5 bases). The CDR3 covers 16 residues. V dropped 7 bases and J dropped 3 bases, with 20 bases sitting between them. Looked up from germline, CDR1 is SGHTA and CDR2 is FQGNSA. In DNA, the CDR3 is TGTGCCAGCACCATCGACCGGGAATCCGAAACAGATACGCAGTATTTT. It yields the protein CASTIDRESETDTQYF.

The genes are TRBV28 and TRBJ1-2; a weak D match, TRBD1 (5 bases). CDR3 length equals 14 residues. V was pared by 7 bases and J by 0 bases, with 12 bases between. Germline CDR1 reads MDHEN; CDR2 reads SYDVKM. DNA for the CDR3: TGTGCCAGCACAGTGCCGACAGCTAACTATGGCTACACCTTC. This translates into CASTVPTANYGYTF.

The sample holds one count of this clone. The chain recombines TRBV24-1 with TRBJ2-2; TRBD1 aligns across 7 bases. The V segment lost 3 bases and the J segment 0 bases; nucleotides outside the gene matches: 3. The CDR3 has 16 residues. Per germline, CDR1 KGHDR and CDR2 SFDVKD. In DNA, the CDR3 is TGTGCCACCAGTGATACAGGGGCCCCGAACACCGGGGAGCTGTTTTTT. Residues: CATSDTGAPNTGELFF.

This clone was recorded only once. V gene TRBV3-1 (or the pseudogene TRBV3-2) combines with J gene TRBJ2-7, with D tentatively TRBD1 (5 bases). Germline lookup yields CDR1 LGHDT and CDR2 YNNKEL (reference sequence). Trimming shortened V by 1 base and J by 2 bases, and 9 bases separated the two germline ends. CDR3 length equals 14 residues. This chain's CDR3 is CASSQGLTAYEQYF. The CDR3 DNA is TGTGCCAGCAGCCAAGGTTTGACAGCCTACGAGCAGTACTTC.

The chain has TRBV18 and TRBJ1-5; possible D gene TRBD1, 6 bases. V lost 5 bases, J lost 5 bases, and 19 bases lay in between. From germline, CDR1 is KGHSH and CDR2 LQKENI. CDR3 length: 16 amino acids. The CDR3 loop is CASSSRAPGAYQPQHF. DNA of the CDR3: TGTGCCAGCTCATCCCGAGCTCCAGGGGCCTATCAGCCCCAGCATTTT.

The V and J genes are TRBV9 and TRBJ1-3, with D uncertain. With 0 bases removed from V and 0 bases from J, the gap between germline ends came to 7 bases. CDR3 length: 15 residues. Looked up from germline, CDR1 is SGDLS and CDR2 is YYNGEE. The CDR3 region is CASSVARGSGNTIYF. Written as DNA, the CDR3 is TGTGCCAGCAGCGTAGCTCGGGGCTCTGGAAACACCATATATTTT.

This clone occurred a few times. V and J are TRBV30 and TRBJ1-2; D is uncertain. This CDR3 contains 15 residues. Trimming removed 3 bases from V and 0 bases from J, with 14 bases in between. Germline assignment: CDR1 GTSNPN and CDR2 SVGIG (reference sequence). In nucleotides, the CDR3 is TGTGCCTGGAGGACGAAGGTAGCGACTAACTATGGCTACACCTTC. This codes for CAWRTKVATNYGYTF.

The CDR3 reads CASNSQGSDTQYF. As DNA, the CDR3 is TGTGCCAGTAATTCCCAGGGTTCAGATACGCAGTATTTT. The chain recombines TRBV19 with TRBJ2-3; D may be TRBD1 (5 bases). The CDR3 is made up of 13 amino acids. The V end was cut by 7 bases, the J end by 4 bases, with 12 bases between. Germline CDR1 and CDR2: LNHDA and SQIVND (reference sequence).

The sample holds one count of this clone. This chain uses TRBV28 with TRBJ2-5, with D possibly matching TRBD2 (5 bases). This CDR3 is built from 14 residues. Germline V gene data show CDR1 as MDHEN and CDR2 as SYDVKM. Trimming shortened V by 6 bases and J by 9 bases, and 20 bases separated the two germline ends. CDR3 amino acids: CASSTEKSVRAQYF. In nucleotides, the CDR3 is TGTGCCAGCAGCACAGAAAAGAGTGTGAGGGCCCAGTACTTC.